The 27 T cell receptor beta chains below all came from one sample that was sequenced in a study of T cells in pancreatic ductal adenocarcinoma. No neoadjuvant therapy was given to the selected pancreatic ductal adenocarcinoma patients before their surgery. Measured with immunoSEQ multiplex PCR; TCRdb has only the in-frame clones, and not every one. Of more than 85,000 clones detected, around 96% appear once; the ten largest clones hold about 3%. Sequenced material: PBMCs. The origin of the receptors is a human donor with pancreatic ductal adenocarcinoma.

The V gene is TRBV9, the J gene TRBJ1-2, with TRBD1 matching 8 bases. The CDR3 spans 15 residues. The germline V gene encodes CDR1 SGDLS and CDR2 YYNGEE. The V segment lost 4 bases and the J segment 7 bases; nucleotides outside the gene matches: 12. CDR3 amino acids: CASSLYPQGASGYTF. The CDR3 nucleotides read TGTGCCAGCAGCCTTTACCCCCAGGGGGCAAGTGGCTACACCTTC.

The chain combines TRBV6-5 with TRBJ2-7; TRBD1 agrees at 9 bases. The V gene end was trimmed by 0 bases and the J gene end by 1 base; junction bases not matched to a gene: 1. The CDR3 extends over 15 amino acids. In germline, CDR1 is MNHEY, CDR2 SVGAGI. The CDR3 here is CASSYSGTGSYEQYF. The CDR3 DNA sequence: TGTGCCAGCAGTTACTCCGGGACAGGGTCCTACGAGCAGTACTTC.

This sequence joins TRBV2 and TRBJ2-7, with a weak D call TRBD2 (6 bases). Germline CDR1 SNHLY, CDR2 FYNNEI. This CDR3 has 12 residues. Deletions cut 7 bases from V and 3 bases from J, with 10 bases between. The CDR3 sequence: CASKRVDYEQYF. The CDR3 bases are TGTGCCAGCAAGCGGGTCGACTACGAGCAGTACTTC.

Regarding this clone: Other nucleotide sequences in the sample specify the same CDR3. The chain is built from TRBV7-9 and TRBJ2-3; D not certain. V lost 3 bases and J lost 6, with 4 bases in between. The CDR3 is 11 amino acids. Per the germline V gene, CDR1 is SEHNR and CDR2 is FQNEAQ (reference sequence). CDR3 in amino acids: CASSFLDTQYF. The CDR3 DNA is TGTGCCAGCAGCTTTCTGGATACGCAGTATTTT.

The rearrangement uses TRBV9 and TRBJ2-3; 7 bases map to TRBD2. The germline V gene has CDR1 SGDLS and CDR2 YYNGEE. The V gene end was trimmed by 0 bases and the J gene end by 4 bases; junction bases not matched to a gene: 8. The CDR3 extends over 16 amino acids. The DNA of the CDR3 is TGTGCCAGCAGCGTAGCTTTTGGGAGGGCCCCAGATACGCAGTATTTT. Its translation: CASSVAFGRAPDTQYF.

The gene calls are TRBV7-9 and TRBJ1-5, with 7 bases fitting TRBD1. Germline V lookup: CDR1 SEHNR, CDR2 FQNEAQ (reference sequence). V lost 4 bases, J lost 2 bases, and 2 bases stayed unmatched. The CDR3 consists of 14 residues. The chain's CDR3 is CASSSGGRNQPQHF. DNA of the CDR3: TGTGCCAGCAGCTCAGGGGGACGCAATCAGCCCCAGCATTTT.

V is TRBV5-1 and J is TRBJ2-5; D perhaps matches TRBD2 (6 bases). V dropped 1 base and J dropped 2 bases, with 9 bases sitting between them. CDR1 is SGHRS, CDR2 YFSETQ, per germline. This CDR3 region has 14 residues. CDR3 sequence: CASSLFGSQETQYF. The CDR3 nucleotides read TGCGCCAGCAGCTTGTTCGGGAGTCAAGAGACCCAGTACTTC.

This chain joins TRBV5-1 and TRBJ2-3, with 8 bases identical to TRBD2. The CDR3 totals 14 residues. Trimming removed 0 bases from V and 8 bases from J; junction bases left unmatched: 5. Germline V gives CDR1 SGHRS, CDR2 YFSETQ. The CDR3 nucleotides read TGCGCCAGCAGCTTGGGCTCTAGCGGGTCTACGCAGTATTTT. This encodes CASSLGSSGSTQYF.

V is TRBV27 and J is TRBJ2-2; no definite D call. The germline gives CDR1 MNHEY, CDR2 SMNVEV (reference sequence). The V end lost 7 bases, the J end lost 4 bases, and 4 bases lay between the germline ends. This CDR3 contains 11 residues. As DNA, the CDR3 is TGTGCCAGCATCGGCACCGGGGAGCTGTTTTTT. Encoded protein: CASIGTGELFF.

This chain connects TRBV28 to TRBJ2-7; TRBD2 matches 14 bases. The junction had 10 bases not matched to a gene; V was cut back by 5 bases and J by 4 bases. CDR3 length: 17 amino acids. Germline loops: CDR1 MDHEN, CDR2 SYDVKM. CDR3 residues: CASSQGLAGGHIYEQYF. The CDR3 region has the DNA TGTGCCAGCAGTCAAGGACTAGCGGGAGGACACATTTACGAGCAGTACTTC.

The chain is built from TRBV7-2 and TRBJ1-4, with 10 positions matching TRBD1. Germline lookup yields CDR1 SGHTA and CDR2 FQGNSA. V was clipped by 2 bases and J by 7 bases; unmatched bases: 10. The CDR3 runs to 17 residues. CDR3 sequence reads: CASSLFRIGTGAEKLFF. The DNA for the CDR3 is TGTGCCAGCAGCTTATTTCGTATCGGGACAGGGGCTGAAAAACTGTTTTTT.

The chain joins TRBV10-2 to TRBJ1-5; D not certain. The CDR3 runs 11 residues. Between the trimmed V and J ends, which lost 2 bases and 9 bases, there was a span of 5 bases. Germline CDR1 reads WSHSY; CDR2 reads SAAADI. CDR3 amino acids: CASSEGGPQHF. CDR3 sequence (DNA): TGCGCCAGCAGTGAGGGAGGGCCCCAGCATTTT.

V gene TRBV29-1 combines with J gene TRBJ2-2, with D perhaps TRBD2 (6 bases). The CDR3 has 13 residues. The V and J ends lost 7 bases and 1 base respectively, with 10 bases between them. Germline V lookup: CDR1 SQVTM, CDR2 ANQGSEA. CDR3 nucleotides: TGCAGCGGGGTGGGGGGGAACACCGGGGAGCTGTTTTTT. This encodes CSGVGGNTGELFF.

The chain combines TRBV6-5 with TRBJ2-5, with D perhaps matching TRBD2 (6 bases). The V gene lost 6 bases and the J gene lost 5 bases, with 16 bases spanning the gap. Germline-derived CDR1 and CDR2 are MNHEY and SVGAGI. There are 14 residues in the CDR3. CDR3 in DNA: TGTGCCAGCAGATCCGACGGAGGGACTGAGACCCAGTACTTC. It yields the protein CASRSDGGTETQYF.

The CDR3 protein is CASRSQETQYF. The CDR3 region has the DNA TGTGCCAGCCGTTCCCAGGAGACCCAGTACTTC. This chain joins TRBV28 and TRBJ2-5; the D is unclear. In germline, CDR1 is MDHEN, CDR2 SYDVKM. The V end was cut by 8 bases, the J end by 5 bases, with 9 bases between. CDR3 length: 11 residues.

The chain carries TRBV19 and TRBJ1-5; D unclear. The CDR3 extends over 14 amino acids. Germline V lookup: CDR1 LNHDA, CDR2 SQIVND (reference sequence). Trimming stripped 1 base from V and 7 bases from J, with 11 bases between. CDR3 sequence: CASSIAVRRQPQHF. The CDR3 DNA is TGTGCCAGTAGTATAGCCGTCAGGAGGCAGCCCCAGCATTTT.

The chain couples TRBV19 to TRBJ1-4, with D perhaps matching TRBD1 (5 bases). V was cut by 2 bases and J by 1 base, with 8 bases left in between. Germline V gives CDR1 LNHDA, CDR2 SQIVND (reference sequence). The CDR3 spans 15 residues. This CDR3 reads CASSIRQGTNEKLFF. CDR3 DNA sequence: TGTGCCAGTAGTATACGCCAGGGAACTAATGAAAAACTGTTTTTT.

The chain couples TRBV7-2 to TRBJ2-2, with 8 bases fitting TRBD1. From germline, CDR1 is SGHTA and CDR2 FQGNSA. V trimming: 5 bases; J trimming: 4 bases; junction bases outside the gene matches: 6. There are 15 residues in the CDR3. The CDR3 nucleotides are TGTGCCAGCAGCACCCGGACAGGGCGCACCGGGGAGCTGTTTTTT. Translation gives CASSTRTGRTGELFF.

The CDR3 here is CAFREAGPQETQYF. CDR3 nucleotide sequence: TGTGCCTTCCGGGAGGCGGGGCCCCAAGAGACCCAGTACTTC. This chain uses TRBV30 with TRBJ2-5; 7 nucleotides match TRBD2. This CDR3 has 14 amino acids. J lost 1 base, V lost 7 bases, and 9 bases had no gene match. Germline V gene data show CDR1 as GTSNPN and CDR2 as SVGIG (reference sequence).

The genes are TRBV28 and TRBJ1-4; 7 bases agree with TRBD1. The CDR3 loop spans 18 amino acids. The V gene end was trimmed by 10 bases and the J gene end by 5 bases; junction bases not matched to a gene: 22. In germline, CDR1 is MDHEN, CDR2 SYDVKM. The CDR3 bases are TGTGCCACCGTCTCCTCCCTCCCCCAGACAGGGCGGAATGAAAAACTGTTTTTT. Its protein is CATVSSLPQTGRNEKLFF.

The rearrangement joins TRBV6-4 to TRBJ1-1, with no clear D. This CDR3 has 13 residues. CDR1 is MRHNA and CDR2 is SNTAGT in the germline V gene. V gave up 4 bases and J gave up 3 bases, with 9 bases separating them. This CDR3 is CASSAMLDTEAFF. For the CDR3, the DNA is TGTGCCAGCAGTGCGATGTTAGACACTGAAGCTTTCTTT.

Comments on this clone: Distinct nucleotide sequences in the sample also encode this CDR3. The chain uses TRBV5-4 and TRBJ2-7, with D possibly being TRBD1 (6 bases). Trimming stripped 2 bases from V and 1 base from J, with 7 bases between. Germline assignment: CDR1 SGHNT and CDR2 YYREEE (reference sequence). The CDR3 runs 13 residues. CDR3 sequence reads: CASSLGQSYEQYF. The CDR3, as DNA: TGTGCCAGCAGCTTAGGACAGTCCTACGAGCAGTACTTC.

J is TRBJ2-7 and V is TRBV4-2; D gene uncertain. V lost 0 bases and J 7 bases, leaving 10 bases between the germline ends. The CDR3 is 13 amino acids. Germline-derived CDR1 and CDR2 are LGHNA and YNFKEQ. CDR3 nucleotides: TGTGCCAGCAGCCAAGAGTACGGTCTGGAGCAGTACTTC. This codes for CASSQEYGLEQYF.

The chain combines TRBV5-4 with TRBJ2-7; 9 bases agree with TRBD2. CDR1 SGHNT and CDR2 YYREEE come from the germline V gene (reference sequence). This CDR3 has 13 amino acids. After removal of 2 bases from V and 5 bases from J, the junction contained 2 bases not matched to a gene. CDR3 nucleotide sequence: TGTGCCAGCAGCTTAGCGGGAGGCCACGAGCAGTACTTC. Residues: CASSLAGGHEQYF.

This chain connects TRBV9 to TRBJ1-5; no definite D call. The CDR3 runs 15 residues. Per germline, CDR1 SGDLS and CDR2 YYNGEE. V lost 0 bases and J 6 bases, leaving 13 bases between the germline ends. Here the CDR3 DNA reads TGTGCCAGCAGCGTAGGGGTCCTCGAGGGTCAGCCCCAGCATTTT. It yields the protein CASSVGVLEGQPQHF.

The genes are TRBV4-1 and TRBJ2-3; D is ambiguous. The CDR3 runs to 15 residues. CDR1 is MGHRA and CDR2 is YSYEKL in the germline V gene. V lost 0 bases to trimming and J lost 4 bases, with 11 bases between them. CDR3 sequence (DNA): TGCGCCAGCAGCCAAGATTCTCTAGACGCAGATACGCAGTATTTT. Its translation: CASSQDSLDADTQYF.

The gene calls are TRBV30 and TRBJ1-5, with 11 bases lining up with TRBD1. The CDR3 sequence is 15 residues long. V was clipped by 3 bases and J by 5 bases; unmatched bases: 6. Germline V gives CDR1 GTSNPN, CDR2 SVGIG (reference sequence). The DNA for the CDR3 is TGTGCCTGGAGGGCCGGGACAGGGGGTTATCAGCCCCAGCATTTT. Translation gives CAWRAGTGGYQPQHF.